The 30 T cell receptor beta chains in this list originate from one sample, sequenced in a study of shared clonotypes between healthy human individuals. CD45RO-negative cells were positively selected for CCR7, leaving out terminally differentiated effector memory CD45RA+ cells. Method: immunoSEQ multiplex PCR; TCRdb's copy keeps in-frame clones and lacks some. The repertoire includes hundreds of thousands of clones, about 92% of them detected once, and under 30% sits in the top ten. The sequenced sample consisted of naive CD8+ T cells sorted from blood. Receptors originate from a man younger than 45 in good health.

This clone occurred once. The chain joins TRBV9 to TRBJ2-1; 7 positions match TRBD2. The V gene end was trimmed by 2 bases and the J gene end by 5 bases; junction bases not matched to a gene: 7. This CDR3 has 15 residues. Germline CDR1 is SGDLS and CDR2 is YYNGEE. In nucleotides, the CDR3 is TGTGCCAGCAGCGTGAGGCTAGCGGCCAACAATGAGCAGTTCTTC. This encodes CASSVRLAANNEQFF.

This chain links TRBV19 with TRBJ2-1; 11 nucleotides line up with TRBD1. Trimming removed 7 bases from V and 4 bases from J; junction bases left unmatched: 12. The CDR3 runs 17 residues. CDR1 is LNHDA and CDR2 is SQIVND in the germline V gene (reference sequence). The CDR3 DNA is TGTGCCAGTAAGGGTTTCACAGGGACAGGGGGATACAATGAGCAGTTCTTC. It is translated as CASKGFTGTGGYNEQFF. Full variable domain (outside the CDR3, taken from reference TRBV19 and TRBJ2-1): DGGITQSPKYLFRKEGQNVTLSCEQNLNHDAMYWYRQDPGQGLRLIYYSQIVNDFQKGDIAEGYSVSREKKESFPLTVTSAQKNPTAFYLCASKGFTGTGGYNEQFFGPGTRLTVL.

The rearrangement uses TRBV5-6 and TRBJ2-5, with a weak D call TRBD2 (5 bases). V was cut by 0 bases and J by 1 base, with 10 bases left in between. Germline V gives CDR1 SGHDT, CDR2 YYEEEE. This CDR3 is 15 amino acids long. CDR3 nucleotide sequence: TGTGCCAGCAGCTTGGCCGCAGGAGGCCAAGAGACCCAGTACTTC. It yields the protein CASSLAAGGQETQYF. Complete variable domain (other parts from reference TRBV5-6 and TRBJ2-5): DAGVTQSPTHLIKTRGQQVTLRCSPKSGHDTVSWYQQALGQGPQFIFQYYEEEERQRGNFPDRFSGHQFPNYSSELNVNALLLGDSALYLCASSLAAGGQETQYFGPGTRLLVL.

This chain connects TRBV27 to TRBJ2-7; D not resolved. The CDR3 covers 16 residues. CDR1 and CDR2 from the germline V gene are MNHEY and SMNVEV (reference sequence). V lost 1 base to trimming and J lost 4 bases, with 17 bases between them. The CDR3 DNA reads as TGTGCCAGCAGTTTATTACCCCAAGGAACAGAATACGAGCAGTACTTC. Translation: CASSLLPQGTEYEQYF.

The chain carries TRBV28 and TRBJ1-5; D remains ambiguous. The germline gives CDR1 MDHEN, CDR2 SYDVKM. The V and J ends lost 2 bases and 5 bases respectively, with 10 bases between them. The length of the CDR3 is 14 residues. CDR3 amino acids: CASSLNGEYQPQHF. The CDR3 coding sequence is TGTGCCAGCAGTTTAAATGGGGAATATCAGCCCCAGCATTTT.

This chain's CDR3 is CSVDGGPGTDTQYF. In DNA form, the CDR3 reads TGCAGCGTTGACGGCGGGCCGGGCACAGATACGCAGTATTTT. The chain couples TRBV29-1 to TRBJ2-3; TRBD2 might be the D (5 bases). The V gene's germline CDR1 is SQVTM and CDR2 ANQGSEA. CDR3 size: 14 residues. Trimming pared 3 bases from V and 1 base from J, leaving 11 bases between.

J is TRBJ2-7 and V is TRBV9, with no clear D. Germline V gene lookup returns CDR1 SGDLS and CDR2 YYNGEE. The CDR3 sequence is 11 residues long. The V end lost 7 bases, the J end lost 5 bases, and 10 bases lay between the germline ends. Here the CDR3 DNA reads TGTGCCAGCGGTACCTTGGACGAGCAGTACTTC. Its protein product is CASGTLDEQYF.

This clone showed up just once. The chain couples TRBV19 to TRBJ2-7; perhaps TRBD1 as D (7 bases). V lost 3 bases, J lost 1 base, and 10 bases lay in between. This CDR3 region has 14 residues. Germline loops: CDR1 LNHDA, CDR2 SQIVND (reference sequence). DNA of the CDR3: TGTGCCAGTAGTATGGGGGGACAGTCCTACGAGCAGTACTTC. The encoded protein is CASSMGGQSYEQYF.

The J gene is TRBJ1-5, the V gene TRBV27; the D gene is possibly TRBD1 (6 bases). The CDR3 has 15 residues. V lost 5 bases to trimming and J lost 1 base, with 12 bases between them. Per germline, CDR1 MNHEY and CDR2 SMNVEV (reference sequence). In nucleotides, the CDR3 is TGTGCCAGCAGTACAGGGTTCAGGAGCAATCAGCCCCAGCATTTT. It encodes CASSTGFRSNQPQHF.

The CDR3 loop reads CASSQDLTGVYEQYF. The CDR3 DNA sequence: TGCGCCAGCAGCCAAGATCTTACAGGGGTTTACGAGCAGTACTTC. The J gene is TRBJ2-7, the V gene TRBV4-1; 7 bases match TRBD1. CDR3 size: 15 residues. Germline V gene sequence: CDR1 MGHRA, CDR2 YSYEKL. The junction had 6 bases not matched to a gene; V was cut back by 0 bases and J by 4 bases.

V usage is TRBV6-5 and J usage is TRBJ2-7; D uncertain. Germline CDR1 reads MNHEY; CDR2 reads SVGAGI. V gave up 0 bases and J gave up 0 bases, with 12 bases separating them. This CDR3 spans 16 amino acids. The CDR3 loop reads CASSYSSGASSYEQYF. CDR3 in DNA: TGTGCCAGCAGTTACTCTAGTGGCGCGAGCTCCTACGAGCAGTACTTC.

The V call is TRBV2, the J call TRBJ2-5; TRBD2 aligns across 9 bases. This CDR3 contains 18 residues. In germline, CDR1 is SNHLY, CDR2 FYNNEI. J gave up 1 base and V 6 bases, and 15 bases lay outside the gene matches. CDR3 in DNA: TGTGCCAGCAGCGGGGGCGGGAGGGCCTATCGAAGCCAAGAGACCCAGTACTTC. It yields the protein CASSGGGRAYRSQETQYF.

The chain couples TRBV19 to TRBJ2-5, with D perhaps TRBD1 or TRBD2 (5 bases each). This CDR3 comprises 15 residues. V was clipped by 5 bases and J by 1 base, with 14 bases between them. Per germline, CDR1 LNHDA and CDR2 SQIVND (reference sequence). DNA for the CDR3: TGTGCCAGTAGTGCACGGGACCGCATCCAAGAGACCCAGTACTTC. As protein: CASSARDRIQETQYF.

The rearrangement links TRBV19 to TRBJ2-2; D may be TRBD2 (6 bases). The CDR3 extends over 15 amino acids. Germline CDR1 is LNHDA and CDR2 is SQIVND (reference sequence). Trimming removed 6 bases at V and 5 bases at J, with 16 bases between. The CDR3: CASRQLALGTGELFF. The CDR3 DNA sequence: TGTGCCAGTAGGCAGCTAGCGTTGGGGACCGGGGAGCTGTTTTTT. The complete variable domain, with remaining parts taken from reference TRBV19 and TRBJ2-2, reads DGGITQSPKYLFRKEGQNVTLSCEQNLNHDAMYWYRQDPGQGLRLIYYSQIVNDFQKGDIAEGYSVSREKKESFPLTVTSAQKNPTAFYLCASRQLALGTGELFFGEGSRLTVL.

The chain recombines TRBV29-1 with TRBJ2-4; TRBD2 matches at 10 bases. V shed 7 bases and J 2 bases; nucleotides not matched to a gene: 5. Germline CDR1 reads SQVTM; CDR2 reads ANQGSEA. The CDR3 extends over 14 amino acids. This CDR3 is CSAGLADTKNIQYF. The DNA for the CDR3 is TGCAGCGCCGGACTAGCGGACACCAAAAACATTCAGTACTTC.

This chain uses TRBV14 with TRBJ1-2; the match to TRBD1 covers 9 bases. Per the germline V gene, CDR1 is SGHDN and CDR2 is FVKESK. The CDR3 extends over 14 amino acids. The ends lost 4 bases at V and 8 bases at J; junction bases unmatched: 8. CDR3 residues: CASSPRDRVLGYTF. CDR3 coding DNA: TGTGCCAGCAGCCCCCGGGACAGGGTTCTCGGCTACACCTTC.

This clone was seen only once. This chain links TRBV13 with TRBJ2-7; D gene ambiguous. This CDR3 contains 14 residues. The ends were cut back, 5 bases at V and 2 bases at J, with 13 bases in the middle. Germline V lookup: CDR1 PRHDT, CDR2 FYEKMQ (reference sequence). This CDR3 reads CASSDRLIAYEQYF. The CDR3, as DNA: TGTGCCAGCAGCGATCGACTGATCGCCTACGAGCAGTACTTC.

The rearrangement joins TRBV30 to TRBJ1-1, with D possibly being TRBD1 (5 bases). Trimming pared 3 bases from V and 3 bases from J, leaving 11 bases between. Germline assignment: CDR1 GTSNPN and CDR2 SVGIG (reference sequence). The CDR3 totals 13 residues. The CDR3 loop is CAWRKQVHTEAFF. CDR3 DNA sequence: TGTGCCTGGAGGAAACAGGTTCACACTGAAGCTTTCTTT.

The CDR3 sequence: CASSVVLVGGELFF. The DNA for the CDR3 is TGTGCCAGCAGCGTCGTACTAGTTGGCGGGGAGCTGTTTTTT. This rearrangement joins TRBV7-6 to TRBJ2-2; tentative D call: TRBD2 (5 bases). This CDR3 contains 14 residues. CDR1 and CDR2 (germline): SGHVS, FNYEAQ. V was trimmed by 5 bases and J by 7 bases, leaving 14 bases between them.

This chain links TRBV10-3 with TRBJ2-7; maybe TRBD1 (6 bases). Trimming removed 7 bases at V and 2 bases at J, with 15 bases between. In germline, CDR1 is ENHRY, CDR2 SYGVKD. The CDR3 has 14 amino acids. DNA for the CDR3: TGTGCCATCACGACCCCAGGGGCTGCCTACGAGCAGTACTTC. As protein: CAITTPGAAYEQYF.

The V gene is TRBV7-9, the J gene TRBJ2-7, with D unresolved. This CDR3 has 15 residues. Trimming took 0 bases from V and 7 from J, leaving 16 bases between them. Per germline, CDR1 SEHNR and CDR2 FQNEAQ (reference sequence). The CDR3 DNA reads as TGTGCCAGCAGCTTAGCTATGGGGAACGACGTAGAGCAGTACTTC. Translated, it gives CASSLAMGNDVEQYF.

The chain employs TRBV7-6 and TRBJ2-3; possible D gene TRBD2, 5 bases. V was cut by 5 bases and J by 10 bases, with 16 bases left in between. This CDR3 contains 13 residues. CDR1 and CDR2 from the germline V gene are SGHVS and FNYEAQ. The CDR3 protein is CASSPERGFSQYF. The CDR3, as DNA: TGTGCCAGCAGCCCTGAACGGGGATTTTCGCAGTATTTT.

This chain joins TRBV2 and TRBJ2-7; D may be TRBD2 (5 bases). Trimming stripped 6 bases from V and 2 bases from J, with 14 bases between. The germline V gene encodes CDR1 SNHLY and CDR2 FYNNEI. The CDR3 totals 14 residues. Written as DNA, the CDR3 is TGTGCCAGCAGGAGCGGCAGGATCACCTACGAGCAGTACTTC. Amino acids: CASRSGRITYEQYF.

The rearrangement joins TRBV2 to TRBJ2-3; 8 bases map to TRBD2. CDR1 SNHLY and CDR2 FYNNEI come from the germline V gene. This CDR3 contains 13 residues. J was trimmed by 6 bases and V by 4 bases; bases with no gene match: 3. The chain's CDR3 is CASSGGLGDTQYF. The CDR3 DNA follows: TGTGCCAGCAGTGGGGGACTAGGGGATACGCAGTATTTT. Full variable domain (remainder filled in from reference TRBV2 and TRBJ2-3): EPEVTQTPSHQVTQMGQEVILRCVPISNHLYFYWYRQILGQKVEFLVSFYNNEISEKSEIFDDQFSVERPDGSNFTLKIRSTKLEDSAMYFCASSGGLGDTQYFGPGTRLTVL.

This clone has a handful of counts. An end of the junction does not agree with germline; a read error may underlie this. The chain uses TRBV7-9 and TRBJ2-7; a possible D gene is TRBD2 (5 bases). Germline V lookup: CDR1 SEHNR, CDR2 FQNEAQ (reference sequence). The CDR3 covers 11 residues. CDR3 sequence: CASTFGVSSSF. DNA for the CDR3: TGTGCCAGCACCTTCGGGGTATCTTCCTCCTTC.

A single count supports this clone. V and J are TRBV5-6 and TRBJ1-5; 7 nucleotides align to TRBD1. The CDR3 contains 13 residues. Trimming at V came to 0 bases and at J to 7 bases, leaving 1 base not matched to a gene. Germline-derived CDR1 and CDR2 are SGHDT and YYEEEE. CDR3 coding DNA: TGTGCCAGCAGCTTGGACAGGGGCCAGCCCCAGCATTTT. As protein: CASSLDRGQPQHF.

The V gene is TRBV7-9, the J gene TRBJ2-5, with 7 nucleotides matching TRBD1. CDR3 size: 16 residues. Germline V gives CDR1 SEHNR, CDR2 FQNEAQ (reference sequence). Trimming at V came to 5 bases and at J to 3 bases, leaving 12 bases not matched to a gene. The CDR3: CASSQSRTGAKETQYF. CDR3 DNA: TGTGCCAGCAGCCAATCTCGGACAGGAGCTAAAGAGACCCAGTACTTC.

This rearrangement joins TRBV29-1 to TRBJ2-3; D call uncertain. CDR3 length: 12 residues. Trimming removed 2 bases at V and 2 bases at J, with 5 bases between. Germline CDR1 SQVTM, CDR2 ANQGSEA. Here the CDR3 DNA reads TGCAGCGTTGAATGGTCCACAGATACGCAGTATTTT. Residues: CSVEWSTDTQYF.

The V call is TRBV10-1, the J call TRBJ2-1, with D perhaps TRBD2 (5 bases). Trimming left V 0 bases short and J 5 bases short, with 14 bases between. Germline V gene lookup returns CDR1 WNHNN and CDR2 SYGVQD (reference sequence). This CDR3 spans 16 amino acids. CDR3 nucleotide sequence: TGCGCCAGCAGTGAGTCGATGTCTAGCCGGGACAATGAGCAGTTCTTC. This gives the protein CASSESMSSRDNEQFF.

The chain links TRBV10-1 to TRBJ2-1, with 8 nucleotides matching TRBD1. Germline V lookup: CDR1 WNHNN, CDR2 SYGVQD (reference sequence). The V and J ends lost 3 bases and 10 bases, in that order; junction bases with no gene match: 8. This CDR3 is built from 14 residues. CDR3 residues: CASSDPSDRGEQFF. CDR3 DNA sequence: TGCGCCAGCAGTGACCCGAGCGACAGGGGAGAGCAGTTCTTC.